This TCR beta chain was identified during a study of T cells in Graves' hyperthyroidism and ophthalmopathy. The CDR3 spans 13 residues. Germline V gene sequence: CDR1 SNHLY, CDR2 FYNNEI. Trimming cost V 6 bases and J 2 bases; bases outside gene matches: 1. There are many counts of this clonotype. Its specificity is unknown. Study-wide results and limits: Most clonotypes expanded in thyroid above 0.001 were likewise present in blood.

Amplification yielded TCR beta CDR3 regions, with RNA transcripts as the source. HTBI primers were employed in a first-round RT-PCR of the TCR CDR3. TCRdb re-analysed the multiplex PCR reads in MiXCR, keeping a single row per CDR3 protein. The sample gives over 300,000 distinct CDR3 sequences, approximately 15% of which show up once; roughly 11% is in the top ten. If no ophthalmopathy progression occurred within 18 months, Graves' hyperthyroidism was stable. The chain has TRBV2 and TRBJ2-5; 9 positions match TRBD1. This receptor was obtained from a woman in her sixties with Graves' hyperthyroidism. Sequences were obtained from blood. CDR3 sequence reads: CASRGTGQETQYF. The CDR3 DNA sequence: TGTGCCAGCAGAGGGACAGGGCAAGAGACCCAGTACTTC.